The 20 T cell receptor beta chains below were found in one sample sequenced in a study of blood T cell repertoires in COVID-19. Assay: immunoSEQ multiplex PCR; the TCRdb copy retains only in-frame clones and omits some. This table has 140,000 or so clones, around 80% appearing once. Source material: peripheral blood. All receptors derive from a man aged 55 to 70 with active or convalescent COVID-19.

This chain joins TRBV11-3 and TRBJ1-1; possibly TRBD1 for D (6 bases). The V and J ends lost 2 bases and 9 bases respectively, with 16 bases between them. Looked up from germline, CDR1 is SGHNT and CDR2 is YENEEA. The CDR3 has 14 amino acids. CDR3 DNA sequence: TGTGCCAGCAGCTTATCCGGGACAAAGGGCCAAGCTTTCTTT. It translates to CASSLSGTKGQAFF.

The chain couples TRBV7-2 to TRBJ1-1, with a weak D call TRBD1 (6 bases). Trimming took off 5 bases at V and 1 base at J, with 11 bases between the two ends. CDR3 length: 14 residues. Germline V gene sequence: CDR1 SGHTA, CDR2 FQGNSA. CDR3 amino acids: CASSPQGQNTEAFF. CDR3 bases: TGTGCCAGCAGCCCACAGGGCCAGAACACTGAAGCTTTCTTT.

The chain combines TRBV27 with TRBJ1-5; 8 nucleotides line up with TRBD1. CDR3 size: 17 residues. The V and J ends lost 3 bases and 3 bases, in that order; junction bases with no gene match: 10. Per the germline V gene, CDR1 is MNHEY and CDR2 is SMNVEV (reference sequence). The CDR3: CASSLEGDRSLNQPQHF. For the CDR3, the DNA is TGTGCCAGCAGTTTGGAGGGGGACAGGAGTCTCAATCAGCCCCAGCATTTT.

This chain links TRBV11-3 with TRBJ2-5; weak D call: TRBD2 (5 bases). The V gene lost 4 bases and the J gene lost 5 bases, with 14 bases spanning the gap. The CDR3 contains 14 residues. CDR1 is SGHNT, CDR2 YENEEA, per germline. The CDR3 DNA follows: TGTGCCAGCAGCTCCAGGTCGGGGTTGGAGACCCAGTACTTC. Its protein product is CASSSRSGLETQYF.

This clone was detected a few times. This chain links TRBV4-1 with TRBJ1-5; weak D call: TRBD1 (5 bases). The CDR3 consists of 15 residues. Trimming removed 0 bases from V and 2 bases from J, with 8 bases in between. Germline V gene data show CDR1 as MGHRA and CDR2 as YSYEKL. As DNA, the CDR3 is TGCGCCAGCAGCCAAGACGTGACAGGCAATCAGCCCCAGCATTTT. Translated: CASSQDVTGNQPQHF.

The CDR3 nucleotides are TGCGCCAGCAGCGAGCCGGGGGGCGAGCAGTTCTTC. Protein sequence: CASSEPGGEQFF. This sequence joins TRBV5-1 and TRBJ2-1; a possible D gene is TRBD2 (7 bases). The CDR3 extends over 12 amino acids. Looked up from germline, CDR1 is SGHRS and CDR2 is YFSETQ. V lost 4 bases, J lost 10 bases, and 12 bases lay in between. The variable domain in full, with the rest retrieved from reference TRBV5-1 and TRBJ2-1, is KAGVTQTPRYLIKTRGQQVTLSCSPISGHRSVSWYQQTPGQGLQFLFEYFSETQRNKGNFPGRFSGRQFSNSRSEMNVSTLELGDSALYLCASSEPGGEQFFGPGTRLTVL.

The V and J genes are TRBV5-1 and TRBJ2-7; tentatively, D is TRBD1 (5 bases). Germline lookup yields CDR1 SGHRS and CDR2 YFSETQ. This CDR3 is 13 amino acids long. Trimming shortened V by 0 bases and J by 1 base, and 5 bases separated the two germline ends. The CDR3 reads CASSLEGSYEQYF. In DNA form, the CDR3 reads TGCGCCAGCAGCTTGGAGGGGTCCTACGAGCAGTACTTC.

This clone is a singleton in its sample. This chain uses TRBV11-2 with TRBJ1-1, with a tentative D call TRBD1 (6 bases). CDR3 length: 13 residues. Germline assignment: CDR1 SGHAT and CDR2 FQNNGV. V gave up 8 bases and J gave up 1 base, with 11 bases separating them. CDR3: CASAHRENTEAFF. Here the CDR3 DNA reads TGTGCCAGCGCTCACAGGGAGAACACTGAAGCTTTCTTT.

The V gene is TRBV5-6, the J gene TRBJ2-3; no definite D call. The CDR3 is made up of 15 amino acids. CDR1 and CDR2 (germline): SGHDT, YYEEEE. The V end was cut by 4 bases, the J end by 4 bases, with 16 bases between. DNA of the CDR3: TGTGCCAGCAGCCCCGCAGGTAGGATCGCAGATACGCAGTATTTT. Amino acids: CASSPAGRIADTQYF. Variable domain in full (rest from reference TRBV5-6 and TRBJ2-3): DAGVTQSPTHLIKTRGQQVTLRCSPKSGHDTVSWYQQALGQGPQFIFQYYEEEERQRGNFPDRFSGHQFPNYSSELNVNALLLGDSALYLCASSPAGRIADTQYFGPGTRLTVL.

The chain recombines TRBV5-1 with TRBJ2-3; D is perhaps TRBD1 (5 bases). V dropped 3 bases and J dropped 1 base, with 12 bases sitting between them. Germline assignment: CDR1 SGHRS and CDR2 YFSETQ. The CDR3 runs to 15 residues. CDR3 bases: TGCGCCAGCAGCTACCAACAGGCCGGCACAGATACGCAGTATTTT. The encoded protein is CASSYQQAGTDTQYF.

J is TRBJ1-2 and V is TRBV7-9; 7 nucleotides align to TRBD1. Germline V gene sequence: CDR1 SEHNR, CDR2 FQNEAQ (reference sequence). The CDR3 runs 15 residues. V shed 4 bases, J shed 4 bases, and the junction held 9 bases outside the gene matches. CDR3 nucleotides: TGTGCCAGCAGCTCCCGAGGAGGGGGCGGCTATGGCTACACCTTC. It specifies CASSSRGGGGYGYTF.

This chain uses TRBV5-3 with TRBJ1-5; D possibly corresponds to TRBD1 (5 bases). TRBV5-3 is flagged as an ORF with uncertain function. This CDR3 spans 15 amino acids. V shed 0 bases and J shed 9 bases, with 16 bases lying between them. DNA of the CDR3: TGTGCCAGAAGCTTGGAGCCAGGGTCCTTTCCGCCCCAGCATTTT. It specifies CARSLEPGSFPPQHF.

CDR3 nucleotides: TGTGCCAGCAGCCCTAGAGTGGGACAGGGGTTTGGCTACACCTTC. The encoded protein is CASSPRVGQGFGYTF. V gene TRBV7-2 combines with J gene TRBJ1-2, with 10 bases lining up with TRBD1. The length of the CDR3 is 15 residues. CDR1 SGHTA and CDR2 FQGNSA come from the germline V gene. Trimming removed 5 bases from V and 7 bases from J; junction bases left unmatched: 10.

The chain recombines TRBV11-2 with TRBJ2-7, with a weak D call TRBD1 (6 bases). V was pared by 1 base and J by 3 bases, with 10 bases between. From germline, CDR1 is SGHAT and CDR2 FQNNGV. CDR3 length: 14 amino acids. The CDR3 reads CASSLVEGVYEQYF. The CDR3 bases are TGTGCCAGCAGCTTAGTTGAGGGGGTCTACGAGCAGTACTTC.

The chain has TRBV11-3 and TRBJ1-1, with a weak D call TRBD1 (6 bases). The CDR3 contains 13 residues. The ends were cut back, 6 bases at V and 5 bases at J, with 13 bases in the middle. In germline, CDR1 is SGHNT, CDR2 YENEEA. CDR3 sequence reads: CASRLDRRTEAFF. CDR3 DNA sequence: TGTGCCAGCAGGTTGGACAGAAGGACTGAAGCTTTCTTT.

V is TRBV6-2 or TRBV6-3 and J is TRBJ2-6; 7 nucleotides match TRBD2. CDR1 MNHEY and CDR2 SVGEGT come from the germline V gene. CDR3 length: 17 amino acids. Germline trimming cut 7 bases from V and 1 base from J; bases unmatched to any gene: 10. The CDR3 DNA reads TGTGCCAGCACCCCCCTAGCGGACCCATCTGGGGCCAACGTCCTGACTTTC. It encodes CASTPLADPSGANVLTF.

This chain uses TRBV5-6 with TRBJ2-1; 11 positions agree with TRBD2. V dropped 4 bases and J dropped 6; count of bases not matched to a gene: 6. The CDR3 loop spans 15 amino acids. Per the germline V gene, CDR1 is SGHDT and CDR2 is YYEEEE. CDR3 DNA sequence: TGTGCCAGCAGCCTGACTAGCGGGGCCCGCAATGAGCAGTTCTTC. Its protein product is CASSLTSGARNEQFF. Together with reference TRBV5-6 and TRBJ2-1, the CDR3 gives the full variable domain: DAGVTQSPTHLIKTRGQQVTLRCSPKSGHDTVSWYQQALGQGPQFIFQYYEEEERQRGNFPDRFSGHQFPNYSSELNVNALLLGDSALYLCASSLTSGARNEQFFGPGTRLTVL.

The chain carries TRBV14 and TRBJ2-1, with D possibly TRBD1 on 5 matching bases. With 1 base removed from V and 4 bases from J, the gap between germline ends came to 11 bases. Germline V gene data show CDR1 as SGHDN and CDR2 as FVKESK. The CDR3 runs 15 residues. Here the CDR3 DNA reads TGTGCCAGCAGCCAAGTAGGGGTGCCGTACAATGAGCAGTTCTTC. Encoded protein: CASSQVGVPYNEQFF. Full variable domain (missing parts from reference TRBV14 and TRBJ2-1): EAGVTQFPSHSVIEKGQTVTLRCDPISGHDNLYWYRRVMGKEIKFLLHFVKESKQDESGMPNNRFLAERTGGTYSTLKVQPAELEDSGVYFCASSQVGVPYNEQFFGPGTRLTVL.

The V and J genes are TRBV2 and TRBJ2-7, with 8 bases that match TRBD1. The CDR3 sequence is 16 residues long. In germline, CDR1 is SNHLY, CDR2 FYNNEI. V lost 6 bases to trimming and J lost 6 bases; unmatched junction nucleotides: 16. CDR3 coding DNA: TGTGCCAGCAGGCTTGTATGGACAGGGAGTTTGGGCGAGCAGTACTTC. This encodes CASRLVWTGSLGEQYF. The whole variable domain, remainder taken from reference TRBV2 and TRBJ2-7, is EPEVTQTPSHQVTQMGQEVILRCVPISNHLYFYWYRQILGQKVEFLVSFYNNEISEKSEIFDDQFSVERPDGSNFTLKIRSTKLEDSAMYFCASRLVWTGSLGEQYFGPGTRLTVT.

The chain links TRBV11-3 to TRBJ1-4; 9 bases are shared with TRBD1. From germline, CDR1 is SGHNT and CDR2 YENEEA. The V segment lost 5 bases and the J segment 7 bases; nucleotides outside the gene matches: 2. The CDR3 length is 13 residues. CDR3 protein: CASSRQGGEKLFF. DNA of the CDR3: TGTGCCAGCAGCAGACAGGGGGGTGAAAAACTGTTTTTT.